Described below is a single T cell receptor beta chain sequence and its context. The data were produced by immunoSEQ multiplex PCR, yet TCRdb's version contains in-frame clones alone and is incomplete. Of 25,000 to 40,000 clones in the sample, 80% to 90% are singletons; the top ten hold 3.1%. This entry belongs to a study of chemoradiotherapy in HPV16-positive cancers. The CDR3 extends over 15 amino acids. With 3 bases removed from V and 6 bases from J, the gap between germline ends came to 16 bases. The germline V gene encodes CDR1 SGHVS and CDR2 FQNEAQ. This chain links TRBV7-8 with TRBJ2-3; weak D call: TRBD2 (5 bases). Sequenced here: blood, sampled from a patient who underwent chemoradiotherapy. This TCR derives from a human donor with HPV-associated anogenital cancer. In DNA form, the CDR3 reads TGTGCCAGCAGCTTTGACATCCGTCGAGGGGATACGCAGTATTTT. Translated: CASSFDIRRGDTQYF.